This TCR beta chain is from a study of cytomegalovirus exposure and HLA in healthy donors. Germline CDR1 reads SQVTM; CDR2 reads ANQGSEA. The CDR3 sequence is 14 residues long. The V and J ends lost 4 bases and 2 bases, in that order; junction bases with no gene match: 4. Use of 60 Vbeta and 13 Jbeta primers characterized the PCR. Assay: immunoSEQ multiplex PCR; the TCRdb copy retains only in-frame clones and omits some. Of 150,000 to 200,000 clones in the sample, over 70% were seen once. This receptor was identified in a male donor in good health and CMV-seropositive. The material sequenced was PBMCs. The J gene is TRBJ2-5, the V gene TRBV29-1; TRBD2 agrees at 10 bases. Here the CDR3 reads CSVGLAGWQETQYF. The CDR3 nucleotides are TGCAGCGTTGGACTAGCGGGTTGGCAAGAGACCCAGTACTTC.